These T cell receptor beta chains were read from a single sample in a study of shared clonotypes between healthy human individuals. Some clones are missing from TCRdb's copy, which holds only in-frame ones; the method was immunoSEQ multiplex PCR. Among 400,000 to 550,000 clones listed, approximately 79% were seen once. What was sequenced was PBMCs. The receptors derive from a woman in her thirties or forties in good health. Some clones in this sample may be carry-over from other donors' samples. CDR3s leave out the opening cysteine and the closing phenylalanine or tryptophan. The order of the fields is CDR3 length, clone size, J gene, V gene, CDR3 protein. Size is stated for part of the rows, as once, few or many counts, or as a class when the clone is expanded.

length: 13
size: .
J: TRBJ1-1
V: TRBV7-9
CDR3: ASSSGQGLYTEAF

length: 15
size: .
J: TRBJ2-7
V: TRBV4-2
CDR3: ASSQSTGGTPPYEQY

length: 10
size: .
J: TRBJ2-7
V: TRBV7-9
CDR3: ASSRQGYEQY

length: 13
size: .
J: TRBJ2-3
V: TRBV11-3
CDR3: ASSLGNQDQDTQY

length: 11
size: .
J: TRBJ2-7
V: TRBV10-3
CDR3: AIRRTGDYEQY

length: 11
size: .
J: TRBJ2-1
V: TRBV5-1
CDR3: ASSPDSYNEQF

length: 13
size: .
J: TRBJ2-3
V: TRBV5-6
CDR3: ASSLEPSEGDTQY

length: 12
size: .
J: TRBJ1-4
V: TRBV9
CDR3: ASSVVAPVKKLF

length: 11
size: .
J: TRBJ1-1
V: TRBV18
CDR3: ASRPGQNTEAF

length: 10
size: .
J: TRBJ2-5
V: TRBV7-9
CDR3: ASSPEGETQY

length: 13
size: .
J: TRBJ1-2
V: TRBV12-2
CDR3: ASRAPTGGLYGYT

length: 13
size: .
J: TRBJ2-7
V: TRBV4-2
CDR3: ASSQEGQGAYEQY

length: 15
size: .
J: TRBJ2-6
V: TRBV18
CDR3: ASSPTRQVSGANVLT

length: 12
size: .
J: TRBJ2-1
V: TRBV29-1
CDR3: SVDKVRGLNEQF

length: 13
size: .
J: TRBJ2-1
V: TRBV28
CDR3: ASGSVQKGYNEQF

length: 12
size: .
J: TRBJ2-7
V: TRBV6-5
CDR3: ASSSGTVNSEQY

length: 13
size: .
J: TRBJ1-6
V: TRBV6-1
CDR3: ASSAWTGSYSPLH

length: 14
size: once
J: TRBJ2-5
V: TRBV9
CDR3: ASSVGLAGGQETQY

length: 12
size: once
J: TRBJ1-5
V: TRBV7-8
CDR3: ASSSGGSNQPQH

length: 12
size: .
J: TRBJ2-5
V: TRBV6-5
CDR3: ASSGLGGQETQY

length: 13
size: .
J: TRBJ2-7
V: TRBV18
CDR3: ASSPLEDQSREQY

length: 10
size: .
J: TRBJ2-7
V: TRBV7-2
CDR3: ASSFQGNEQY

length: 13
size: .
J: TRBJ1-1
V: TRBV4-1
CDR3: ASSPFQGVGPEAF